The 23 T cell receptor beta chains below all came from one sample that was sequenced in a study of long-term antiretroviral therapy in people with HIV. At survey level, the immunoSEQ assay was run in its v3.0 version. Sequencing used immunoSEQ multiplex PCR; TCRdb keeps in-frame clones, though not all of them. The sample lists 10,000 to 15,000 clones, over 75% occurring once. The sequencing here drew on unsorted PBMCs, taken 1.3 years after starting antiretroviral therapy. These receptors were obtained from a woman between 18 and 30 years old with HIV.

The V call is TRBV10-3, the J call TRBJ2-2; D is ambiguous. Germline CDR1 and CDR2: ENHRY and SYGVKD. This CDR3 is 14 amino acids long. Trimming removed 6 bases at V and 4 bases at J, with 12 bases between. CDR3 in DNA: TGTGCCATCAGCCCCCCCTCGGGCACCGGGGAGCTGTTTTTT. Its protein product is CAISPPSGTGELFF.

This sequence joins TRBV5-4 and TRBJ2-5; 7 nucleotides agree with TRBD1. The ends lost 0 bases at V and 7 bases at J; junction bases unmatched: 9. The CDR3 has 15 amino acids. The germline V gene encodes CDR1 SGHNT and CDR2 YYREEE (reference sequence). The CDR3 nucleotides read TGTGCCAGCAGCTTGGAACGGGGACAGTGGGGGACCCAGTACTTC. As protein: CASSLERGQWGTQYF.

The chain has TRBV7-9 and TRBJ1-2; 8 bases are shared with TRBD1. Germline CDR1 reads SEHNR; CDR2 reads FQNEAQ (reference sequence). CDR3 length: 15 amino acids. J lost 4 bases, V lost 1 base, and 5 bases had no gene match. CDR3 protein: CASSLGAGTGYGYTF. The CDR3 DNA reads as TGTGCCAGCAGCTTAGGTGCCGGGACAGGCTATGGCTACACCTTC.

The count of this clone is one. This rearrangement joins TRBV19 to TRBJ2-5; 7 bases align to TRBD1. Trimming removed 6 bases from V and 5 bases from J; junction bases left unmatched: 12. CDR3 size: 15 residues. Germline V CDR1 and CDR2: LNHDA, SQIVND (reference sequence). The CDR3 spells CASSQRQGGRETQYF. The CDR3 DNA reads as TGTGCCAGTAGCCAACGACAGGGCGGCAGGGAGACCCAGTACTTC.

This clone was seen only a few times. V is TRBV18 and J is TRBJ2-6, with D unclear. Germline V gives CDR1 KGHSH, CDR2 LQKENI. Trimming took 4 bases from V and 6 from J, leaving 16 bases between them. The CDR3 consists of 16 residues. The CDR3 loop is CASSRTSSTMANVLTF. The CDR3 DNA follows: TGTGCCAGCTCACGGACGTCGAGTACAATGGCCAACGTCCTGACTTTC.

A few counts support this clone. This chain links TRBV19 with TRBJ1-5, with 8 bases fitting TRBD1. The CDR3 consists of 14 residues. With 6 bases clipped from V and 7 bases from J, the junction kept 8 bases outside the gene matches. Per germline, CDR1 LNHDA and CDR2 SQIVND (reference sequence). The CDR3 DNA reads TGTGCCAGTAGCGGACAGGGAGGGAACCAGCCCCAGCATTTT. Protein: CASSGQGGNQPQHF.

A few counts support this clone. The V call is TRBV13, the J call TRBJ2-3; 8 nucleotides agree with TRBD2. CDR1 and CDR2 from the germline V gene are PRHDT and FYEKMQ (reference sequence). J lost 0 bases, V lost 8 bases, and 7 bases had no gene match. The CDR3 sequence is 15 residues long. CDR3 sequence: CASCMRGASTDTQYF. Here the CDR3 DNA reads TGTGCCAGCTGTATGCGGGGGGCTAGCACAGATACGCAGTATTTT.

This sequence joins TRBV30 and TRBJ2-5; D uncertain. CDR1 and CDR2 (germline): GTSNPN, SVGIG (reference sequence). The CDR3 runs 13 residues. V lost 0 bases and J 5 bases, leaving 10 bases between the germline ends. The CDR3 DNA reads TGTGCCTGGAGTGTTCGGATAAGGGAGACCCAGTACTTC. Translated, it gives CAWSVRIRETQYF.

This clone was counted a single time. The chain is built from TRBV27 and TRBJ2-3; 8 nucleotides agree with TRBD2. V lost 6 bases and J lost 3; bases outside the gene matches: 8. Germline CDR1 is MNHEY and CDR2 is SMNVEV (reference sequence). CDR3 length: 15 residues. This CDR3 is CASSSPAGGTDTQYF. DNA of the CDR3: TGTGCCAGCAGCTCACCGGCGGGGGGAACAGATACGCAGTATTTT.

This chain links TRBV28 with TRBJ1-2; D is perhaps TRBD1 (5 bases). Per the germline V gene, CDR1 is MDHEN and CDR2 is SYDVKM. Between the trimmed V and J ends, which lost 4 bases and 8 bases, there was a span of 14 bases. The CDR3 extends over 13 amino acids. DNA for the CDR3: TGTGCCAGCAGTTCCCGCAGGGTAGGAGGCTACACCTTC. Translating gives CASSSRRVGGYTF.

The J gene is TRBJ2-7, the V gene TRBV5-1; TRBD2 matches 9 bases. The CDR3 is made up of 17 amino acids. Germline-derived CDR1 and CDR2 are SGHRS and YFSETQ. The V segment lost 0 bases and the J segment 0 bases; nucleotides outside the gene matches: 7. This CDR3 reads CASSLGLLAGISYEQYF. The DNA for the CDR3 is TGCGCCAGCAGCTTGGGACTCCTAGCGGGGATCTCCTACGAGCAGTACTTC.

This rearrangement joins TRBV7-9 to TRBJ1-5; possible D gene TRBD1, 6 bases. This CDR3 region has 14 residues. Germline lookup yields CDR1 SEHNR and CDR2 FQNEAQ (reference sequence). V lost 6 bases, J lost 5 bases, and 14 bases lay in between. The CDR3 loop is CASRPTGKDQPQHF. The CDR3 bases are TGTGCCAGCAGGCCCACAGGGAAAGATCAGCCCCAGCATTTT. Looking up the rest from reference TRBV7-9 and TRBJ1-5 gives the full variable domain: DTGVSQNPRHKITKRGQNVTFRCDPISEHNRLYWYRQTLGQGPEFLTYFQNEAQLEKSRLLSDRFSAERPKGSFSTLEIQRTEQGDSAMYLCASRPTGKDQPQHFGDGTRLSIL.

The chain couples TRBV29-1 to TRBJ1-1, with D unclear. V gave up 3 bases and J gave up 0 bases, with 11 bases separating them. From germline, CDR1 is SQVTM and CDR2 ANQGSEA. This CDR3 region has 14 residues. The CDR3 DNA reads TGCAGCGTTGACCAGGAAGACTTGAACACTGAAGCTTTCTTT. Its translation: CSVDQEDLNTEAFF.

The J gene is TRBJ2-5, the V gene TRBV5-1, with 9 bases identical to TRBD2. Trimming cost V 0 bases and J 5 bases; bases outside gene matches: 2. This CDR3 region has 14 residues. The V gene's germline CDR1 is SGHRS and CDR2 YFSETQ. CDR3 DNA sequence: TGCGCCAGCAGCTTGGTTAGCGGGGGTGAGACCCAGTACTTC. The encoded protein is CASSLVSGGETQYF.

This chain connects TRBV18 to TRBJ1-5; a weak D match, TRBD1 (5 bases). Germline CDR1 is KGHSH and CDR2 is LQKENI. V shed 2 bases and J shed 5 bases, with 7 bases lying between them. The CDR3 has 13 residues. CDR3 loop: CASSPGGYQPQHF. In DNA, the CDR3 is TGTGCCAGCTCACCAGGGGGGTATCAGCCCCAGCATTTT.

The chain's CDR3 is CASSFAALGTGELFF. The DNA of the CDR3 is TGTGCCAGTAGTTTCGCAGCCTTGGGCACCGGGGAGCTGTTTTTT. The chain has TRBV19 and TRBJ2-2; no definite D call. Trimming left V 5 bases short and J 4 bases short, with 14 bases between. This CDR3 has 15 amino acids. CDR1 is LNHDA and CDR2 is SQIVND in the germline V gene (reference sequence).

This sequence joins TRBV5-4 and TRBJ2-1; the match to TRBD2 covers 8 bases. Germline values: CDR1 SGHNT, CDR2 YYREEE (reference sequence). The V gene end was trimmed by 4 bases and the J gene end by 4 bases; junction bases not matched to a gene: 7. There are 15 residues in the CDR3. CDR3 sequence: CASSLKREIYNEQFF. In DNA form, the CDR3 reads TGTGCCAGCAGCCTGAAGCGGGAGATATACAATGAGCAGTTCTTC.

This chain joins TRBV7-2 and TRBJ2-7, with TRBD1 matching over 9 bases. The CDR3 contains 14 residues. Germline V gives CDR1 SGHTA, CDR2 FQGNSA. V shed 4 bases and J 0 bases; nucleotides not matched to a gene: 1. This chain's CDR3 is CASSSQGASYEQYF. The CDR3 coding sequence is TGTGCCAGCAGCTCACAGGGGGCCTCCTACGAGCAGTACTTC.

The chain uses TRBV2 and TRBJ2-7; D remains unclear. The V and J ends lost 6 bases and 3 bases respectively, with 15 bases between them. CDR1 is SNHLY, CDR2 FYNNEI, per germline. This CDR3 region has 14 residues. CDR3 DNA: TGTGCCAGCAGCTTGAACTTAGCCGGCTACGAGCAGTACTTC. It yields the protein CASSLNLAGYEQYF.

CDR3 nucleotide sequence: TGTGCCAGCAGCATAGAGGGGACAGGAGATACGCAGTATTTT. Residues: CASSIEGTGDTQYF. The rearrangement links TRBV7-9 to TRBJ2-3; 8 nucleotides align to TRBD1. After removal of 5 bases from V and 5 bases from J, the junction contained 6 bases not matched to a gene. CDR1 is SEHNR, CDR2 FQNEAQ, per germline (reference sequence). The CDR3 length is 14 residues.

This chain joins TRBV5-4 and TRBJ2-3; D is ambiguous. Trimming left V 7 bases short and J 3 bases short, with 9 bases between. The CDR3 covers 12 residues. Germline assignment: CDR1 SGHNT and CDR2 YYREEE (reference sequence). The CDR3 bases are TGTGCCAGCGCTGTGGATACAGATACGCAGTATTTT. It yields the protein CASAVDTDTQYF. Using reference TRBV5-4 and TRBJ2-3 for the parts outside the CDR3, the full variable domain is ETGVTQSPTHLIKTRGQQVTLRCSSQSGHNTVSWYQQALGQGPQFIFQYYREEENGRGNFPPRFSGLQFPNYSSELNVNALELDDSALYLCASAVDTDTQYFGPGTRLTVL.

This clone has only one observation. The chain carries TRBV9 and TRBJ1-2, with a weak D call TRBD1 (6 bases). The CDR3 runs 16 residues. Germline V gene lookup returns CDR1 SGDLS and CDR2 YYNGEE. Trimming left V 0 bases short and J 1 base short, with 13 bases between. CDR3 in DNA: TGTGCCAGCAGCGTAGCTGGGACACCAAATAACTATGGCTACACCTTC. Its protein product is CASSVAGTPNNYGYTF.

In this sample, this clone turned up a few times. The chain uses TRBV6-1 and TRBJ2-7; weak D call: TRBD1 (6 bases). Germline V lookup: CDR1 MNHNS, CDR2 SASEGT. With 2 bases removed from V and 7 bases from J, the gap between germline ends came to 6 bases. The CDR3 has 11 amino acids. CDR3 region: CASSETGEQYF. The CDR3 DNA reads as TGTGCCAGCAGTGAAACAGGGGAGCAGTACTTC.